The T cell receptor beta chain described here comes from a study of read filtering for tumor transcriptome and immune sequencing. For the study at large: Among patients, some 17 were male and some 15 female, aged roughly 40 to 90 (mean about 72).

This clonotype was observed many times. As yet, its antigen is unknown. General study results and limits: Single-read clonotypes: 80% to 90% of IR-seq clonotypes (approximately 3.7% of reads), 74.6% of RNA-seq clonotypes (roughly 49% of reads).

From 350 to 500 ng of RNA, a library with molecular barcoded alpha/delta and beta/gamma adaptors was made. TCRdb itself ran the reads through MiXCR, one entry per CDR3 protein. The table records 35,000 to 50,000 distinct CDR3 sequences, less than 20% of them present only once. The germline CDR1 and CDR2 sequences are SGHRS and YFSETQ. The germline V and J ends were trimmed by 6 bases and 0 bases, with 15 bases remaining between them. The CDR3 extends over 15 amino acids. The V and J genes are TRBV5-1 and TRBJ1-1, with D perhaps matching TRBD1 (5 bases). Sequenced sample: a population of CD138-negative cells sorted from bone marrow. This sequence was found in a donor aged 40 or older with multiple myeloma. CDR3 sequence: CASTPRGRVNTEAFF. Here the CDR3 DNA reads TGCGCCAGCACCCCCCGGGGCAGAGTGAACACTGAAGCTTTCTTT.